In this sample, the clone carrying this TCR beta chain turned up a few times. The sample comes from a study of blood T cell repertoires in COVID-19. Looking at the study overall: Specimens from acute and convalescent COVID-19 originated in the United States, Italy and Spain. T cells, B-cell-depleted T cells, or PBMCs supplied cDNA or gDNA.

Methods used by the authors: Reference gene primers were amplified, and this amplification served to estimate nucleated cell counts. Some clones are missing from TCRdb's copy, which holds only in-frame ones; the method was immunoSEQ multiplex PCR. V, J and clone size derive from that table, while D and trimming were established from the DNA sequence. The sample holds 140,000 to 150,000 clones, roughly 87% seen once. The germline V gene encodes CDR1 MNHNY and CDR2 SVGAGI (reference sequence). V dropped 0 bases and J dropped 9; count of bases not matched to a gene: 9. The CDR3 covers 16 residues. Sequenced material: peripheral blood. The clonotype comes from a woman aged 50 to 65 with acute or convalescent COVID-19. V usage is TRBV6-6 and J usage is TRBJ2-7; TRBD1 matches 12 bases. The CDR3 nucleotides read TGTGCCAGCAGTTACTCGTCGGGACAGGGGGCGTTGGGGCAGTACTTC. Its translation is CASSYSSGQGALGQYF.